The 15 T cell receptor beta chains given below trace back to one sample, sequenced in a study of blood T cell repertoires in COVID-19. The data were produced by immunoSEQ multiplex PCR, yet TCRdb's version contains in-frame clones alone and is incomplete. The data contain 100,000 to 150,000 clones, 79% of them singletons. The sequenced material came from peripheral blood. These TCRs come from a man aged 35 to 55 with active or convalescent COVID-19.

The CDR3 coding sequence is TGTGCCAGTAGTATTATGACAGGGAATCAGCCCCAGCATTTT. Translated: CASSIMTGNQPQHF. J is TRBJ1-5 and V is TRBV19; 7 bases map to TRBD1. This CDR3 is 14 amino acids long. V trimming: 3 bases; J trimming: 4 bases; junction bases outside the gene matches: 3. CDR1 and CDR2 (germline): LNHDA, SQIVND (reference sequence).

The chain joins TRBV15 to TRBJ2-1, with D unresolved. The CDR3 contains 11 residues. Germline V CDR1 and CDR2: LNHNV, YYDKDF (reference sequence). V shed 4 bases and J shed 9 bases, with 7 bases lying between them. Here the CDR3 DNA reads TGTGCCACCAGCAATCGAGGTGAGCAGTTCTTC. This gives the protein CATSNRGEQFF.

The rearrangement uses TRBV28 and TRBJ1-5, with 12 bases fitting TRBD1. The length of the CDR3 is 15 residues. From germline, CDR1 is MDHEN and CDR2 SYDVKM. V shed 5 bases, J shed 9 bases, and the junction held 8 bases outside the gene matches. Here the CDR3 reads CASSGQGQGALPQHF. The CDR3 region has the DNA TGTGCCAGCAGTGGCCAGGGACAGGGGGCTTTGCCCCAGCATTTT.

J is TRBJ1-4 and V is TRBV28; D might be TRBD1 (6 bases). Germline CDR1 reads MDHEN; CDR2 reads SYDVKM. The CDR3 covers 13 residues. The V and J ends lost 6 bases and 5 bases respectively, with 10 bases between them. The CDR3 is CASSTGTNEKLFF. The CDR3 DNA reads as TGTGCCAGCAGCACAGGGACGAATGAAAAACTGTTTTTT.

This clone was seen only a few times. The rearrangement links TRBV11-3 to TRBJ1-1, with 9 bases lining up with TRBD1. CDR3 length equals 18 residues. The junction had 15 bases not matched to a gene; V was cut back by 4 bases and J by 3 bases. The V gene's germline CDR1 is SGHNT and CDR2 YENEEA. The CDR3 DNA reads as TGTGCCAGCAGCTCCCCTTACAATTTCGACAGGGGGGACACTGAAGCTTTCTTT. Its translation is CASSSPYNFDRGDTEAFF.

This rearrangement joins TRBV29-1 to TRBJ2-7, with TRBD2 as a possible D gene (6 bases). The CDR3 consists of 14 residues. V was clipped by 6 bases and J by 2 bases, with 17 bases between them. Germline V gene data show CDR1 as SQVTM and CDR2 as ANQGSEA. The CDR3 reads CSVLEGLGAYEQYF. In nucleotides, the CDR3 is TGCAGCGTGCTGGAGGGTCTTGGGGCCTACGAGCAGTACTTC.

This sequence joins TRBV30 and TRBJ1-1, with D possibly matching TRBD1 (5 bases). The length of the CDR3 is 13 residues. The V end was cut by 4 bases, the J end by 7 bases, with 16 bases between. Germline V gives CDR1 GTSNPN, CDR2 SVGIG (reference sequence). Here the CDR3 reads CAWKQAYIGEAFF. The CDR3 coding sequence is TGTGCCTGGAAACAGGCGTACATTGGTGAAGCTTTCTTT.

CDR3: CASSVGASNTGELFF. CDR3 nucleotide sequence: TGTGCCAGCAGCGTGGGGGCGTCGAACACCGGGGAGCTGTTTTTT. The chain couples TRBV9 to TRBJ2-2, with a possible D match to TRBD1 (6 bases). In germline, CDR1 is SGDLS, CDR2 YYNGEE. V lost 2 bases and J lost 0, with 8 bases in between. There are 15 residues in the CDR3.

J is TRBJ1-2 and V is TRBV6-2 or TRBV6-3, with 7 bases aligning to TRBD1. J lost 0 bases, V lost 5 bases, and 6 bases had no gene match. The germline CDR1 and CDR2 sequences are MNHEY and SVGEGT. The CDR3 consists of 15 residues. The chain's CDR3 is CASSRAGTANYGYTF. The CDR3 DNA reads TGTGCCAGCAGTCGCGCCGGGACAGCTAACTATGGCTACACCTTC.

About this clone itself: At one of its ends the junction is not consistent with the germline gene, which may arise from a read error. Here the CDR3 DNA reads TGTGCCAGCAGTTACTCGGGACTAGCGGGGGGGCCTTCTGTCTTC. Its protein is CASSYSGLAGGPSVF. The chain combines TRBV6-2 or TRBV6-3 with TRBJ2-1; 16 nucleotides align to TRBD2. CDR1 and CDR2 (germline): MNHEY, SVGEGT. The CDR3 has 15 amino acids.

The chain has TRBV5-1 and TRBJ1-2; 11 bases map to TRBD1. This CDR3 is 14 amino acids long. V lost 3 bases and J lost 7; bases outside the gene matches: 5. Germline CDR1 is SGHRS and CDR2 is YFSETQ. The CDR3 sequence: CASSWTGGEGGYTF. The CDR3 nucleotides read TGCGCCAGCAGCTGGACAGGGGGCGAGGGTGGCTACACCTTC.

The V and J genes are TRBV19 and TRBJ1-5, with 7 bases lining up with TRBD1. Germline V lookup: CDR1 LNHDA, CDR2 SQIVND (reference sequence). The CDR3 totals 15 residues. V shed 6 bases and J 4 bases; nucleotides not matched to a gene: 9. Written as DNA, the CDR3 is TGTGCCAGTAGCTTCCCGGGACAGCCTAATCAGCCCCAGCATTTT. It specifies CASSFPGQPNQPQHF.

The chain joins TRBV7-2 to TRBJ2-7, with unresolved D. From germline, CDR1 is SGHTA and CDR2 FQGNSA. Deletions cut 3 bases from V and 7 bases from J, with 16 bases between. The CDR3 extends over 14 amino acids. This CDR3 reads CASSFVPGRWEQYF. The DNA for the CDR3 is TGTGCCAGCAGCTTTGTCCCAGGCCGCTGGGAGCAGTACTTC.

The rearrangement links TRBV6-6 to TRBJ2-7; tentative D call: TRBD1 (5 bases). V was cut by 8 bases and J by 3 bases, with 14 bases left in between. Germline CDR1 MNHNY, CDR2 SVGAGI (reference sequence). The CDR3 runs to 13 residues. In DNA, the CDR3 is TGTGCCAGCCTACAGGATAGCAACTACGAGCAGTACTTC. This gives the protein CASLQDSNYEQYF.

The chain uses TRBV15 and TRBJ2-5; 12 bases line up with TRBD2. V lost 3 bases, J lost 5 bases, and 4 bases stayed unmatched. From germline, CDR1 is LNHNV and CDR2 YYDKDF (reference sequence). The length of the CDR3 is 15 residues. CDR3 residues: CATSSRLAGAETQYF. The CDR3, as DNA: TGTGCCACCAGCAGCCGACTAGCGGGGGCGGAGACCCAGTACTTC.